The clone carrying this T cell receptor beta chain came up a few times. The antigen remains undetermined. TCRdb re-analysed the 5' RACE reads in MiXCR, keeping a single row per CDR3 protein. The sample consists of some 400,000 distinct CDR3 sequences, 6.2% of them appearing once. Germline V CDR1 and CDR2: MNHNS, SASEGT. The germline V and J ends were trimmed by 7 bases and 1 base, with 12 bases remaining between them. The CDR3 runs to 14 residues. The data originate from a study of T cells after yellow fever vaccination. As for the study in general: Preparation of the low-cell-number fractions used SMART-Seq v4 Ultra Low Input. Study observations and caveats: A secondary response was less intense yet reached its peak sooner, at day 5 versus 15. Few clonotypes appeared in both CD4 and CD8 compartments.

This receptor was obtained from a young man who received the YFV17D yellow fever vaccine. The rearrangement joins TRBV6-1 to TRBJ2-3; possibly TRBD2 for D (6 bases). The sequenced sample was PBMCs, obtained 5 days after the yellow fever booster vaccination. The CDR3 protein is CASTNGGGTDTQYF. The CDR3 DNA reads as TGTGCCAGCACTAATGGCGGGGGCACAGATACGCAGTATTTT.